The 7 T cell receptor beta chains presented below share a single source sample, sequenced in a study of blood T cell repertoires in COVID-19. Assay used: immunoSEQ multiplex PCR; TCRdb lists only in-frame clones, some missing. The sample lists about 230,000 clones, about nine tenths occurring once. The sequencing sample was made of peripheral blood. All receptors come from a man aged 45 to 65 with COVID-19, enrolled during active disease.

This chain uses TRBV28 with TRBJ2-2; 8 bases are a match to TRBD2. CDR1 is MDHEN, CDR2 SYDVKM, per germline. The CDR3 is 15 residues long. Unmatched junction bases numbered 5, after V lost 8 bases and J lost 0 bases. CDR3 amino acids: CASRSGGTNTGELFF. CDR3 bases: TGTGCCAGCCGAAGCGGGGGCACGAACACCGGGGAGCTGTTTTTT.

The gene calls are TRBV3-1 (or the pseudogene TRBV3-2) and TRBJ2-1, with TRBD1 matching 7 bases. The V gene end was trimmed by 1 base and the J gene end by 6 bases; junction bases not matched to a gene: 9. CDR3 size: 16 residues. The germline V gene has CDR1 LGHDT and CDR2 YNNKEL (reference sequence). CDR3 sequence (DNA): TGTGCCAGCAGCCAAGGTGTCGGGACAGTGATCAATGAGCAGTTCTTC. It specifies CASSQGVGTVINEQFF.

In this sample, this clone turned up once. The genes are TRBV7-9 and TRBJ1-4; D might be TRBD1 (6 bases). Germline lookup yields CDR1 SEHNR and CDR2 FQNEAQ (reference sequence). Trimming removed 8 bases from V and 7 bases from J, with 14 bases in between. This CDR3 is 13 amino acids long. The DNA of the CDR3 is TGTGCCAGCGGCAGGGGTTCCGGTGAAAAACTGTTTTTT. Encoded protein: CASGRGSGEKLFF.

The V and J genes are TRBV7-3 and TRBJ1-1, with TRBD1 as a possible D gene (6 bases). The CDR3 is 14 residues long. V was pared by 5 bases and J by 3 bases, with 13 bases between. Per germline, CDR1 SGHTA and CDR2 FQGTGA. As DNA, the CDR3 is TGTGCCAGCAGCCAACAGGGCCCTGACACTGAAGCTTTCTTT. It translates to CASSQQGPDTEAFF.

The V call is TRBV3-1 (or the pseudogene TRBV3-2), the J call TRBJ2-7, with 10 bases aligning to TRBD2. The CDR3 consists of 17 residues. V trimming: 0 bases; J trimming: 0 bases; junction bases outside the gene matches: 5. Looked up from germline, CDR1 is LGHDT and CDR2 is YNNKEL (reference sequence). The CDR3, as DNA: TGTGCCAGCAGCCAAGATAGTACTAGCGGGACCTCCTACGAGCAGTACTTC. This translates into CASSQDSTSGTSYEQYF.

The CDR3 here is CASGSSASGSLTDTQYF. In nucleotides, the CDR3 is TGTGCTAGTGGTTCCTCGGCTAGCGGGAGTTTAACAGATACGCAGTATTTT. V and J are TRBV12-5 and TRBJ2-3; 10 bases map to TRBD2. The V gene end was trimmed by 4 bases and the J gene end by 3 bases; junction bases not matched to a gene: 10. Per the germline V gene, CDR1 is LGHNT and CDR2 is FRNRAP. This CDR3 region has 17 residues.

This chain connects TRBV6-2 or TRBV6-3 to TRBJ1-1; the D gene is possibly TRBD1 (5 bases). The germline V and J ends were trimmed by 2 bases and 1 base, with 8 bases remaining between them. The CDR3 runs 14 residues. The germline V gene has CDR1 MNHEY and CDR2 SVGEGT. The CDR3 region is CASSYRGGNTEAFF. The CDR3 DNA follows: TGTGCCAGCAGTTACAGGGGAGGGAACACTGAAGCTTTCTTT.